This is a list of T cell receptor beta chains from one sample in a study of cytomegalovirus exposure and HLA in healthy donors. Measured with immunoSEQ multiplex PCR; TCRdb has only the in-frame clones, and not every one. The data contain about 160,000 clones, about 72% of them singletons. The sample was PBMCs. Receptors were obtained from a man between 25 and 39 years old in good health and CMV-seropositive. Each CDR3 is given with its conserved first and last residue. D genes are given only for firm matches. For some rows the clone size is stated as once, few or many, or as a class when expanded; others skip it.

j_call	v_call	d_call	clone_size	cdr3_nt	cdr3_aa
TRBJ2-1	TRBV7-2	NA	few	TGTGCCAGCAGCAACAGGGTGATTCAGTTCTTC	CASSNRVIQFF
TRBJ1-5	TRBV9	NA	few	TGTGCCAGCAGCGTAGGGGGGGGCAATCAGCCCCAGCATTTT	CASSVGGGNQPQHF
TRBJ1-5	TRBV27	TRBD1	few	TGTGCCAGCAGTCAGGGACAGGGCTGGGCCCAGCATTTT	CASSQGQGWAQHF
TRBJ1-6	TRBV29-1	TRBD1	NA	TGCAGCGTTAGGACAGGGGGAGGCTCACCCCTCCACTTT	CSVRTGGGSPLHF
TRBJ2-7	TRBV5-4	NA	NA	TGTGCCAGCAGTTTGGGTGGAGTCAGAACGGGCGAGCAGTACTTC	CASSLGGVRTGEQYF
TRBJ2-7	TRBV11-2	TRBD2	NA	TGTGCCAGCAGCTTATTTAGCGGGGAATTAAAGGGCGAGCAGTACTTC	CASSLFSGELKGEQYF
TRBJ2-5	TRBV5-4	TRBD1	NA	TGTGCCAGCAGCTTCGGACAGGGAGAGACCCAGTACTTC	CASSFGQGETQYF
TRBJ2-3	TRBV7-9	TRBD1	NA	TGTGCCAGCAGCTTTGCCGGGACAGGGGGCGTAGATACGCAGTATTTT	CASSFAGTGGVDTQYF
TRBJ1-4	TRBV30	NA	NA	TGTGCCTGGACAGCAACTAATGAAAAACTGTTTTTT	CAWTATNEKLFF
TRBJ1-1	TRBV6-6	NA	NA	TGTGCCAGCAGAGCCGGACAGACTGAAGCTTTCTTT	CASRAGQTEAFF
TRBJ2-3	TRBV27	TRBD1	NA	TGTGCCAGCAGTTTAGTTCCAGGGGGCGATACGCAGTATTTT	CASSLVPGGDTQYF
TRBJ2-7	TRBV2	NA	NA	TGTGCCAGCAGGCCGGGTCCCTACGAGCAGTACTTC	CASRPGPYEQYF
TRBJ2-7	TRBV5-6	NA	NA	TGTGCCAGCAGCTCCTTCTCCTACGAGCAGTACTTC	CASSSFSYEQYF
TRBJ1-2	TRBV30	NA	NA	TGTGCCTGGAGGGCCAGGGGATACTATGGCTACACCTTC	CAWRARGYYGYTF
TRBJ2-5	TRBV19	TRBD2	NA	TGTGCCAGTAACGATGACGGGGGGGCCGAGACCCAGTACTTC	CASNDDGGAETQYF
TRBJ2-5	TRBV7-3	TRBD2	NA	TGTGCCAGCAGCTTAAGCGGGGGGGCCGGGGAGACCCAGTACTTC	CASSLSGGAGETQYF
TRBJ1-5	TRBV18	TRBD1	NA	TGTGCCAGCTCAAACAGGGGGCCCTTGGGGATCTTCAGACAGCCCCAGCATTTT	CASSNRGPLGIFRQPQHF
TRBJ2-7	TRBV10-3	NA	NA	TGTGCCATCAACGAGAGGGGGATCCAAACCTACGAGCAGTACTTC	CAINERGIQTYEQYF
TRBJ2-3	TRBV6-5	NA	few	TGTGCCGGGCGGGCGCGAAGCACAGATACGCAGTATTTT	CAGRARSTDTQYF
TRBJ1-2	TRBV7-9	TRBD1	NA	TGTGCCAGCAGCTTAGCGACAGGGGGTGGCTACACCTTC	CASSLATGGGYTF
TRBJ2-5	TRBV7-7	NA	NA	TGTGCCAGCAGCGCAAGGCCCAGGGGAGAGACCCAGTACTTC	CASSARPRGETQYF
TRBJ2-7	TRBV6-1	TRBD1	NA	TGTGCCAGCAGTGTTTGGACAGGGGGCCTCTACGAGCAGTACTTC	CASSVWTGGLYEQYF
TRBJ1-2	TRBV27	TRBD1	NA	TGTGCCAGCAGTCCAGTACAGGGGGGCGTCTATTGGGGCTACACCTTC	CASSPVQGGVYWGYTF
TRBJ2-2	TRBV6-5	NA	NA	TGTGCCAGCAGTTACTCTGTATCAGGCCACGGGGAGCTGTTTTTT	CASSYSVSGHGELFF
TRBJ2-7	TRBV7-2	TRBD1	NA	TGTGCCAGCAGCTTGGGGGACAGGGGCAACGAGCAGTACTTC	CASSLGDRGNEQYF
TRBJ2-7	TRBV29-1	NA	NA	TGCAGCGTTTTCGCCCCGCAGGGGGGCGGGTACGAGCAGTACTTC	CSVFAPQGGGYEQYF
TRBJ1-5	TRBV5-5	NA	NA	TGTGCCAGCAGCTTGTTTTCATTGAGACAGAAGTATAGCAATCAGCCCCAGCATTTT	CASSLFSLRQKYSNQPQHF
TRBJ1-2	TRBV28	TRBD1	NA	TGTGCCAGCACCGTTGGACAGGGCTATGGCTACACCTTC	CASTVGQGYGYTF
TRBJ2-7	TRBV2	TRBD1	NA	TGTGCCAGCAATCGGAGACAGGGCGACGAGCAGTACTTC	CASNRRQGDEQYF
TRBJ2-3	TRBV7-9	TRBD2	NA	TGTGCCAGCAGCACCTTAGCGGGGGGCACAGATACGCAGTATTTT	CASSTLAGGTDTQYF
TRBJ1-2	TRBV25-1	NA	NA	TGTGCCAGCAGTGATCCGGGGGGGGTTGTAGGTCGCTACACCTTC	CASSDPGGVVGRYTF
TRBJ1-1	TRBV27	TRBD1	few	TGTGCCAGCAGTCGCCGGGGACAGGGGATCACTGAAGCTTTCTTT	CASSRRGQGITEAFF
TRBJ2-2	TRBV27	TRBD1	NA	TGTGCCAGCAGTTTGGAGGGGACAGGGATCACCGGGGAGCTGTTTTTT	CASSLEGTGITGELFF
TRBJ2-7	TRBV4-3	TRBD2	NA	TGCGCCAGCAGCCAAGGACTAGCGGGGGCCTACGAGCAGTACTTC	CASSQGLAGAYEQYF
TRBJ2-3	TRBV9	TRBD1	NA	TGTGCCAGCAGCCCGGGGACAGGGTGGGACACAGATACGCAGTATTTT	CASSPGTGWDTDTQYF
TRBJ2-5	TRBV20-1	NA	NA	TGCAGTGCCCACTACCAAGAGACCCAGTACTTC	CSAHYQETQYF
TRBJ1-2	TRBV28	TRBD1	few	TGTGCCAGCGTCCCTGGGGACAGGGAGGACTATGGCTACACCTTC	CASVPGDREDYGYTF
TRBJ2-2	TRBV27	TRBD2	once	TGTGCCAGCAGTCAAGGACTAGCGGGGAACACCGGGGAGCTGTTTTTT	CASSQGLAGNTGELFF
TRBJ2-7	TRBV28	NA	few	TGTGCCAGCACCATGATGGCAGGGCCGTGGTACTTC	CASTMMAGPWYF
TRBJ1-5	TRBV5-1	NA	NA	TGCGCCAGCAGCTCTGGTGAGGCCCAGCCCCAGCATTTT	CASSSGEAQPQHF
TRBJ2-7	TRBV6-1	NA	NA	TGTGCCAGCAGTGAAGGGACTTACGAGCAGTACTTC	CASSEGTYEQYF
TRBJ1-2	TRBV30	TRBD1	NA	TGTGCCTGGACCCGACAGGGGGGTAACTATGGCTACACCTTC	CAWTRQGGNYGYTF
TRBJ2-5	TRBV30	TRBD2	few	TGTGCCTGGAGTTGGGGGGGGAAAGAGACCCAGTACTTC	CAWSWGGKETQYF
TRBJ1-6	TRBV19	TRBD1	NA	TGTGCCAGTAGCCCCAGACAGGGGGGCCTCCACTTT	CASSPRQGGLHF
TRBJ2-3	TRBV27	NA	NA	TGTGCCAGCAGTTTACCCGAACAAAAAACAGAACTAGTGGATACGCAGTATTTT	CASSLPEQKTELVDTQYF